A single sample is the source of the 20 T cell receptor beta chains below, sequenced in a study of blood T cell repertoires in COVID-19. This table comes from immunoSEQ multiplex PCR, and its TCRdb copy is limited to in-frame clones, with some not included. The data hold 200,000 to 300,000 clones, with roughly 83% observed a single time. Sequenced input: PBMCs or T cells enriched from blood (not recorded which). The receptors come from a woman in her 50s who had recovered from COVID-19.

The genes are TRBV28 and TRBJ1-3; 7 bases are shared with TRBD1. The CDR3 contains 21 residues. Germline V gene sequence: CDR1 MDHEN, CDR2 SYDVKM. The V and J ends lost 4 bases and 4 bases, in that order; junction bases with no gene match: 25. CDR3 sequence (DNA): TGTGCCAGCAGTTCGATATCCGCCGTTCAACCCCGGACAGGCATCGGAAACACCATATATTTT. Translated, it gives CASSSISAVQPRTGIGNTIYF.

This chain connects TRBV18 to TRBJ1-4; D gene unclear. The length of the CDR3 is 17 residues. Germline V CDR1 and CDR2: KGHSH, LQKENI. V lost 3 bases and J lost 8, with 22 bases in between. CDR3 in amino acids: CASSPPFFGTRREKLFF. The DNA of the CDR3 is TGTGCCAGCTCACCTCCATTTTTTGGCACGCGGAGGGAAAAACTGTTTTTT.

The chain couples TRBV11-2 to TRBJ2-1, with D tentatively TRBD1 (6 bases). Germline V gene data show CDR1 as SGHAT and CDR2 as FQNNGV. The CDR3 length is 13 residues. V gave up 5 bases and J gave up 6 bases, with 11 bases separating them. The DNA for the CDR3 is TGTGCCAGCAGCCCGGGACACAGCAATGAGCAGTTCTTC. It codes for CASSPGHSNEQFF. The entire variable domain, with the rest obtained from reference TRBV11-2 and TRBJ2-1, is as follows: EAGVAQSPRYKIIEKRQSVAFWCNPISGHATLYWYQQILGQGPKLLIQFQNNGVVDDSQLPKDRFSAERLKGVDSTLKIQPAKLEDSAVYLCASSPGHSNEQFFGPGTRLTVL.

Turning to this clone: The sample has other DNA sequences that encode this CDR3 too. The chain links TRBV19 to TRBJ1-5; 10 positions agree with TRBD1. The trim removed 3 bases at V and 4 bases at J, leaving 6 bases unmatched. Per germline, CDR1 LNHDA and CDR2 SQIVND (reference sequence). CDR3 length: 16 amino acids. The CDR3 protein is CASSIRDRGWNQPQHF. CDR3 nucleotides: TGTGCCAGTAGTATCCGGGACAGGGGTTGGAATCAGCCCCAGCATTTT.

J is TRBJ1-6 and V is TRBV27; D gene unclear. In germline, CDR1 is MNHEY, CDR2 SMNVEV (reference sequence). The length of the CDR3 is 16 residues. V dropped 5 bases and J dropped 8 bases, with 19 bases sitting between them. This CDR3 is CASSPPRLGRDSPLHF. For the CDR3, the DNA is TGTGCCAGCAGTCCACCTCGCTTAGGGAGGGATTCACCCCTCCACTTT.

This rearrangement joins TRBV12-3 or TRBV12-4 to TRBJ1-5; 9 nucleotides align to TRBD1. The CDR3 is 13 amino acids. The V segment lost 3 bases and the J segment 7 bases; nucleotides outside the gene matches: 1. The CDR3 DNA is TGTGCCAGCAGTTTCGACAGGGGGCAGCCCCAGCATTTT. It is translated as CASSFDRGQPQHF.

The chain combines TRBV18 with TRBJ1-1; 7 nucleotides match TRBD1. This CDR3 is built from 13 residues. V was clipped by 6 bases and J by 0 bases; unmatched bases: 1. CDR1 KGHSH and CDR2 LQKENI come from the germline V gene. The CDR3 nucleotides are TGTGCCAGCTCCAGGGGGATGAACACTGAAGCTTTCTTT. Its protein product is CASSRGMNTEAFF.

CDR3 in amino acids: CASSYAPGETQYF. The CDR3 region has the DNA TGTGCCAGCAGTTACGCGCCCGGGGAGACCCAGTACTTC. V is TRBV6-2 or TRBV6-3 and J is TRBJ2-5; no reliable D call. V was trimmed by 2 bases and J by 5 bases, leaving 9 bases between them. Germline V gene sequence: CDR1 MNHEY, CDR2 SVGEGT. The CDR3 is 13 amino acids.

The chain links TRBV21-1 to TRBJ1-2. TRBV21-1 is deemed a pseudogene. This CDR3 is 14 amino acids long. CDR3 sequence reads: CASSSPGEYHGYTF. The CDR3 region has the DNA TGTGCCAGCAGCAGCCCGGGAGAGTATCATGGCTACACCTTC.

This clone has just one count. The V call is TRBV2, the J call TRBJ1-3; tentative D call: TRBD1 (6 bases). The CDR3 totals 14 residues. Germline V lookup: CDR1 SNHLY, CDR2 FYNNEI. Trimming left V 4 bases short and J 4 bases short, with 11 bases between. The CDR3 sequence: CASSVQGSGNTIYF. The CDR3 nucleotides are TGTGCCAGCAGTGTCCAGGGGTCCGGAAACACCATATATTTT.

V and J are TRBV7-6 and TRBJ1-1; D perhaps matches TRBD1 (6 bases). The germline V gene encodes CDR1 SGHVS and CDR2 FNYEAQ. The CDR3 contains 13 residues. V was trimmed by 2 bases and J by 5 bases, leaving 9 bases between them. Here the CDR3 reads CASSLPGVTEAFF. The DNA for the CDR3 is TGTGCCAGCAGCTTACCAGGGGTAACTGAAGCTTTCTTT.

This chain's CDR3 is CASSLLALETQYF. DNA for the CDR3: TGTGCCAGCAGCTTACTAGCCTTAGAGACCCAGTACTTC. The chain carries TRBV7-9 and TRBJ2-5, with D perhaps matching TRBD2 (5 bases). Germline CDR1 reads SEHNR; CDR2 reads FQNEAQ (reference sequence). V gave up 2 bases and J gave up 4 bases, with 8 bases separating them. This CDR3 contains 13 residues.

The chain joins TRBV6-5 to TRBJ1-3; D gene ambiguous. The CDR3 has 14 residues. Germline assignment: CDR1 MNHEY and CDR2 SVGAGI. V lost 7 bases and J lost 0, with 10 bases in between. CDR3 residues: CASKLTSSGNTIYF. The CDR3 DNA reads TGTGCCAGCAAGTTAACTAGCTCTGGAAACACCATATATTTT.

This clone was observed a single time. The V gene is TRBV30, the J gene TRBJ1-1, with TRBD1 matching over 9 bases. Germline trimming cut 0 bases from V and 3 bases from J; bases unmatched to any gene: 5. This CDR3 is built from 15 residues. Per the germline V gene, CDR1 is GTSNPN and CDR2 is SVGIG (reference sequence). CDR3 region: CAWSVWTGVDTEAFF. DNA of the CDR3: TGTGCCTGGAGTGTCTGGACAGGGGTTGACACTGAAGCTTTCTTT. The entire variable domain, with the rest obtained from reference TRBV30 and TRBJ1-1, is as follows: SQTIHQWPATLVQPVGSPLSLECTVEGTSNPNLYWYRQAAGRGLQLLFYSVGIGQISSEVPQNLSASRPQDRQFILSSKKLLLSDSGFYLCAWSVWTGVDTEAFFGQGTRLTVV.

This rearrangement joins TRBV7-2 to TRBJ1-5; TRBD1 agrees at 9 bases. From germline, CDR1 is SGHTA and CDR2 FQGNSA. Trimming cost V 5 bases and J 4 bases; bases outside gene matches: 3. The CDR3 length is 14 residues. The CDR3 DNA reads TGTGCCAGCAGCCCGGACAGGGGTAATCAGCCCCAGCATTTT. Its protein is CASSPDRGNQPQHF.

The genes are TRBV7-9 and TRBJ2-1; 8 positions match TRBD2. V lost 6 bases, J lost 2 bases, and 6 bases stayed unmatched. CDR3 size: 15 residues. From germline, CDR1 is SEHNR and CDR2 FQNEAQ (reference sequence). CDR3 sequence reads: CASRGKAGAYNEQFF. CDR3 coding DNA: TGTGCCAGCAGAGGTAAAGCGGGGGCCTACAATGAGCAGTTCTTC. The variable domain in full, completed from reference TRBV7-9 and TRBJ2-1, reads DTGVSQNPRHKITKRGQNVTFRCDPISEHNRLYWYRQTLGQGPEFLTYFQNEAQLEKSRLLSDRFSAERPKGSFSTLEIQRTEQGDSAMYLCASRGKAGAYNEQFFGPGTRLTVL.

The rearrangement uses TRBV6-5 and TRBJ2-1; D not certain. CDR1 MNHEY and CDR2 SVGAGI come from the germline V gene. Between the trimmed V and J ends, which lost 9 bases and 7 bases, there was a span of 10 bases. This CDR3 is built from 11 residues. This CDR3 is CASRLLNEQFF. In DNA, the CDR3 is TGTGCCAGTCGACTGTTAAATGAGCAGTTCTTC.

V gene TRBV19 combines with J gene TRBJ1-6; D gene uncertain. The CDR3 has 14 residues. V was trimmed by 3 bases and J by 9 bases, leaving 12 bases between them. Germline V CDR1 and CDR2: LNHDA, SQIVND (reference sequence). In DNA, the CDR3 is TGTGCCAGTAGTATTATCGGGTCCTCTTCACCCCTCCACTTT. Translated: CASSIIGSSSPLHF. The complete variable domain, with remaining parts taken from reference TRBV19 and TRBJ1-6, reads DGGITQSPKYLFRKEGQNVTLSCEQNLNHDAMYWYRQDPGQGLRLIYYSQIVNDFQKGDIAEGYSVSREKKESFPLTVTSAQKNPTAFYLCASSIIGSSSPLHFGNGTRLTVT.

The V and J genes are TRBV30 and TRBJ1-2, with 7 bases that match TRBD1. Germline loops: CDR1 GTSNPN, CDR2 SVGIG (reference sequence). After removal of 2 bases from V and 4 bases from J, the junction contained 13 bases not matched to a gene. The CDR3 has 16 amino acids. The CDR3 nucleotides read TGTGCCTGGAGTCGGCAGGGGGTCCGCTTCTCCTATGGCTACACCTTC. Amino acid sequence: CAWSRQGVRFSYGYTF.

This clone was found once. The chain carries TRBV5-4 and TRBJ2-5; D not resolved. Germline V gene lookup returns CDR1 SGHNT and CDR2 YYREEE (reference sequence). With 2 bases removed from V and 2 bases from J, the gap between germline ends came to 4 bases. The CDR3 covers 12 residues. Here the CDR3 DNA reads TGTGCCAGCAGCTTCGTTCAAGAGACCCAGTACTTC. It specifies CASSFVQETQYF. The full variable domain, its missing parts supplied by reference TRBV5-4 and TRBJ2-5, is ETGVTQSPTHLIKTRGQQVTLRCSSQSGHNTVSWYQQALGQGPQFIFQYYREEENGRGNFPPRFSGLQFPNYSSELNVNALELDDSALYLCASSFVQETQYFGPGTRLLVL.